The 22 T cell receptor beta chains presented below share a single source sample, sequenced in a study of beta chain features in type 1 diabetes (dated by TCRdb to 2017 to 2018). To prepare the library, the immunoSEQ multiplex PCR assay was applied. The entire amount of isolated RNA was reverse transcribed using the High Capacity cDNA Reverse Transcription Kit, so the sequenced TCRB transcripts were expressed ones. TCRdb carries this immuneACCESS record with in-frame sequences only. Its versions omit some clonotypes, under half of them owing to an unresolved V gene in the studies checked, with the rest unexplained. This sample comprises about 930,000 clones, 15% to 20% of them detected only once. The ten largest account for around 0.02% of the sample. The specimen was naive CD4+ T cells from blood. Per the publication, the cell subset or site label means: true naive CD4+ T cells. Receptors were obtained from a woman under 30 in good health.

This clone was picked up a small number of times. The chain is built from TRBV2 and TRBJ2-7; D might be TRBD2 (5 bases). Deletions cut 4 bases from V and 2 bases from J, with 12 bases between. Germline CDR1 reads SNHLY; CDR2 reads FYNNEI. This CDR3 spans 14 amino acids. This CDR3 reads CASSANLLAYEQYF. CDR3 nucleotides: TGTGCCAGCAGTGCGAACTTACTAGCCTACGAGCAGTACTTC.

The table lists this clone with a few counts. The chain is built from TRBV18 and TRBJ1-4; perhaps TRBD1 as D (6 bases). Germline V gene lookup returns CDR1 KGHSH and CDR2 LQKENI. This CDR3 spans 13 amino acids. Between the trimmed V and J ends, which lost 5 bases and 8 bases, there was a span of 12 bases. CDR3 in amino acids: CASSYTGTEKLFF. Written as DNA, the CDR3 is TGTGCCAGCTCATACACCGGGACAGAAAAACTGTTTTTT.

This chain uses TRBV28 with TRBJ1-2; TRBD1 agrees at 8 bases. Unmatched junction bases numbered 10, after V lost 5 bases and J lost 5 bases. Germline V gene data show CDR1 as MDHEN and CDR2 as SYDVKM. The CDR3 totals 15 residues. CDR3 protein: CASSGGAGGNYGYTF. CDR3 bases: TGTGCCAGCAGTGGAGGGGCAGGGGGCAATTATGGCTACACCTTC.

J is TRBJ2-5 and V is TRBV28; maybe TRBD2 (6 bases). CDR1 MDHEN and CDR2 SYDVKM come from the germline V gene. This CDR3 has 18 amino acids. Trimming took 1 base from V and 5 from J, leaving 23 bases between them. CDR3 region: CASSLFRGIRRGTETQYF. CDR3 nucleotides: TGTGCCAGCAGTTTATTTAGGGGTATTCGGCGGGGAACCGAGACCCAGTACTTC.

The chain recombines TRBV6-6 with TRBJ1-2; the D gene is possibly TRBD1 (5 bases). This CDR3 contains 12 residues. Trimming pared 10 bases from V and 3 bases from J, leaving 12 bases between. CDR1 and CDR2 (germline): MNHNY, SVGAGI (reference sequence). CDR3 bases: TGTGCCACCTCCCCGGGGCACTATGGCTACACCTTC. This encodes CATSPGHYGYTF.

V usage is TRBV18 and J usage is TRBJ2-1, with TRBD1 identical over 7 bases. The V gene end was trimmed by 4 bases and the J gene end by 7 bases; junction bases not matched to a gene: 10. The CDR3 loop spans 15 amino acids. Per the germline V gene, CDR1 is KGHSH and CDR2 is LQKENI. The chain's CDR3 is CASSLRQGPVNEQFF. For the CDR3, the DNA is TGTGCCAGCTCACTAAGACAGGGACCAGTTAATGAGCAGTTCTTC. Complete variable domain (other parts from reference TRBV18 and TRBJ2-1): NAGVMQNPRHLVRRRGQEARLRCSPMKGHSHVYWYRQLPEEGLKFMVYLQKENIIDESGMPKERFSAEFPKEGPSILRIQQVVRGDSAAYFCASSLRQGPVNEQFFGPGTRLTVL.

This clone was observed a handful of times. The rearrangement joins TRBV5-6 to TRBJ2-3; 9 nucleotides align to TRBD2. V lost 2 bases and J lost 1; bases outside the gene matches: 2. Germline values: CDR1 SGHDT, CDR2 YYEEEE. The CDR3 spans 15 residues. The CDR3 sequence: CASSLRTSGTDTQYF. As DNA, the CDR3 is TGTGCCAGCAGCTTAAGGACTAGCGGCACAGATACGCAGTATTTT.

This clone turned up a few times. The genes are TRBV4-2 and TRBJ1-2; 9 bases are shared with TRBD1. Germline CDR1 LGHNA, CDR2 YNFKEQ. CDR3 length equals 14 residues. The trim removed 5 bases at V and 8 bases at J, leaving 9 bases unmatched. The CDR3 region has the DNA TGTGCCAGCAGCGAGACAGGGGGAATAGGAGGCTACACCTTC. Amino acids: CASSETGGIGGYTF.

This clone was recorded a few times. The V and J genes are TRBV18 and TRBJ1-2; D gene uncertain. This CDR3 is 15 amino acids long. From germline, CDR1 is KGHSH and CDR2 LQKENI. V lost 2 bases and J lost 3, with 13 bases in between. The CDR3 coding sequence is TGTGCCAGCTCACCAGGCGCGAGGGTGGACTATGGCTACACCTTC. It translates to CASSPGARVDYGYTF. Together with reference TRBV18 and TRBJ1-2, the CDR3 gives the full variable domain: NAGVMQNPRHLVRRRGQEARLRCSPMKGHSHVYWYRQLPEEGLKFMVYLQKENIIDESGMPKERFSAEFPKEGPSILRIQQVVRGDSAAYFCASSPGARVDYGYTFGSGTRLTVV.

The chain uses TRBV9 and TRBJ2-3; D remains ambiguous. This CDR3 is 15 amino acids long. The V gene's germline CDR1 is SGDLS and CDR2 YYNGEE. Trimming pared 0 bases from V and 3 bases from J, leaving 11 bases between. The CDR3 bases are TGTGCCAGCAGCGTAGGTCTGGACGGGACAGATACGCAGTATTTT. It yields the protein CASSVGLDGTDTQYF.

Comments on this clone: The germline gene is not matched at one end of the junction; a read error may be the cause. J is TRBJ1-4 and V is TRBV28; D is ambiguous. The CDR3 has 13 residues. The germline V gene has CDR1 MDHEN and CDR2 SYDVKM. The CDR3 nucleotides read TGTGCCAGCCGTTTTGAGAGACGGGAAAAACTGTTTTTT. Protein sequence: CASRFERREKLFF. The complete variable domain, with remaining parts taken from reference TRBV28 and TRBJ1-4, reads DVKVTQSSRYLVKRTGEKVFLECVQDMDHENMFWYRQDPGLGLRLIYFSYDVKMKEKGDIPEGYSVSREKKERFSLILESASTNQTSMYLCASRFERREKLFFGSGTQLSVL.

The CDR3 DNA reads as TGTGCCAGCAGCTCCAGGAGGACAGAACTGTATGGCTACACCTTC. This codes for CASSSRRTELYGYTF. The rearrangement uses TRBV7-2 and TRBJ1-2, with TRBD1 as a possible D gene (6 bases). Trimming left V 4 bases short and J 5 bases short, with 17 bases between. This CDR3 spans 15 amino acids. Looked up from germline, CDR1 is SGHTA and CDR2 is FQGNSA.

This clone was counted only a few times. Other DNA sequences in this specimen translate into the identical CDR3. The chain couples TRBV18 to TRBJ2-7, with D perhaps TRBD1 (6 bases). Trimming cost V 3 bases and J 2 bases, with 11 bases left between them. CDR3 length equals 14 residues. CDR1 is KGHSH and CDR2 is LQKENI in the germline V gene. CDR3 nucleotide sequence: TGTGCCAGCTCACCCGGGACACTAACCTACGAGCAGTACTTC. Its protein product is CASSPGTLTYEQYF. Combining the CDR3 with reference TRBV18 and TRBJ2-7 gives the whole variable domain NAGVMQNPRHLVRRRGQEARLRCSPMKGHSHVYWYRQLPEEGLKFMVYLQKENIIDESGMPKERFSAEFPKEGPSILRIQQVVRGDSAAYFCASSPGTLTYEQYFGPGTRLTVT.

This clone was seen only a few times. The chain links TRBV6-6 to TRBJ2-7; maybe TRBD1 (6 bases). CDR1 MNHNY and CDR2 SVGAGI come from the germline V gene (reference sequence). This CDR3 comprises 14 residues. Trimming shortened V by 1 base and J by 2 bases, and 9 bases separated the two germline ends. CDR3 sequence (DNA): TGTGCCAGCAGTTACTTGCAGGGGACCTACGAGCAGTACTTC. Translation gives CASSYLQGTYEQYF.

This clone was counted only a few times. The CDR3 end shows no conserved phenylalanine or tryptophan, and so a read error is likely. The limits of the CDR3 on the DNA are not certain, so only TCRdb's listed CDR3 is given. V and J are TRBV21-1 and TRBJ1-2. TRBV21-1 is marked as a pseudogene. The CDR3 is 10 amino acids long, termini counted. The CDR3 protein is CASSTLDGDP.

This clone was seen only a few times. The V call is TRBV2, the J call TRBJ2-1; either TRBD1 or TRBD2 may supply D (6 bases each). Germline CDR1 is SNHLY and CDR2 is FYNNEI. The V gene lost 6 bases and the J gene lost 6 bases, with 21 bases spanning the gap. The CDR3 sequence is 16 residues long. The CDR3 loop reads CASSFRGTGGRNEQFF. The CDR3 nucleotides are TGTGCCAGCAGCTTTAGGGGGACTGGTGGTCGCAATGAGCAGTTCTTC.

The chain employs TRBV6-5 and TRBJ2-7, with 7 nucleotides matching TRBD2. Losses at the gene ends were 4 bases for V and 4 bases for J; bases not matched to a gene: 7. The CDR3 has 14 amino acids. Per germline, CDR1 MNHEY and CDR2 SVGAGI. The CDR3 DNA follows: TGTGCCAGCAGTTTTGGCGGGAGCCTTTACGAGCAGTACTTC. Residues: CASSFGGSLYEQYF.

The rearrangement links TRBV7-2 to TRBJ1-1; the match to TRBD1 covers 7 bases. V lost 3 bases to trimming and J lost 1 base; unmatched junction nucleotides: 2. Germline V lookup: CDR1 SGHTA, CDR2 FQGNSA. This CDR3 spans 14 amino acids. Here the CDR3 DNA reads TGTGCCAGCAGCTTGCACAGGGGGAACACTGAAGCTTTCTTT. It codes for CASSLHRGNTEAFF.

This chain uses TRBV15 with TRBJ2-1; D gene ambiguous. The CDR3 spans 13 residues. Trimming stripped 5 bases from V and 10 bases from J, with 15 bases between. From germline, CDR1 is LNHNV and CDR2 YYDKDF (reference sequence). CDR3 in DNA: TGTGCCACCAGCCCAACGACGACTTGGGAGCAGTTCTTC. Protein: CATSPTTTWEQFF.

This clone was counted between two and nine times. This chain uses TRBV19 with TRBJ2-6, with D unresolved. In germline, CDR1 is LNHDA, CDR2 SQIVND (reference sequence). The CDR3 spans 15 residues. Trimming left V 6 bases short and J 0 bases short, with 9 bases between. CDR3 sequence (DNA): TGTGCCAGTAGCCCTGAGTCCTCTGGGGCCAACGTCCTGACTTTC. Translated, it gives CASSPESSGANVLTF.

The chain combines TRBV6-1 with TRBJ2-1, with D hard to call. The V gene lost 4 bases and the J gene lost 1 base, with 8 bases spanning the gap. This CDR3 region has 14 residues. Germline-derived CDR1 and CDR2 are MNHNS and SASEGT. The CDR3 sequence: CASSVHPSYNEQFF. The CDR3 DNA is TGTGCCAGCAGTGTGCATCCATCCTACAATGAGCAGTTCTTC.

This clone was seen a few times. The gene calls are TRBV5-6 and TRBJ2-1; the D is unclear. The CDR3 has 14 amino acids. The germline V and J ends were trimmed by 5 bases and 7 bases, with 16 bases remaining between them. Germline V gene data show CDR1 as SGHDT and CDR2 as YYEEEE. CDR3 DNA sequence: TGTGCCAGCAGTCCTGCCCCGGTTGATAATGAGCAGTTCTTC. It translates to CASSPAPVDNEQFF.